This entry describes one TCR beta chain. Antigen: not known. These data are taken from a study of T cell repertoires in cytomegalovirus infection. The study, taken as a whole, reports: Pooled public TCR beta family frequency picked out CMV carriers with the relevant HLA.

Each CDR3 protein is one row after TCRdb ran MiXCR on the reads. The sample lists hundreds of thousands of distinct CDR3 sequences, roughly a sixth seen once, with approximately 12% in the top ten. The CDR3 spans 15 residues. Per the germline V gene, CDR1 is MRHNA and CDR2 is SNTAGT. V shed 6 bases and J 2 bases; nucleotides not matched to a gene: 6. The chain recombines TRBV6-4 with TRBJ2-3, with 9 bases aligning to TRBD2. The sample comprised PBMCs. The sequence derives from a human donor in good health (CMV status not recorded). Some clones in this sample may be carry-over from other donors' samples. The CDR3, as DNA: TGTGCCAGCAGGCTAGCGGGGACTCTCACAGATACGCAGTATTTT. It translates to CASRLAGTLTDTQYF.